This TCR beta chain was sequenced in a study of cytomegalovirus exposure and HLA in healthy donors. The PCR ran on 60 Vbeta and 13 Jbeta primers. Generated by immunoSEQ multiplex PCR, the TCRdb table keeps only in-frame clones and is missing some. Of 150,000 to 200,000 clones in the sample, around 77% were seen once. From germline, CDR1 is LNHDA and CDR2 SQIVND (reference sequence). The CDR3 spans 16 residues. Between the trimmed V and J ends, which lost 6 bases and 6 bases, there was a span of 20 bases. Study observations and caveats: The study assumed roughly uniform donor sequencing depth for presence/absence analyses. Segments of the TCR beta V type were, in most cases, productive about 87% or about 30% of the time in an earlier analysis.

As to this clone: The antigen is undetermined.

This TCR was sampled from a woman aged 25 to 39 in good health and CMV-seropositive. The source material was PBMCs. J is TRBJ1-4 and V is TRBV19; D uncertain. The CDR3 loop reads CASSLRGDSWYEKLFF. The CDR3 coding sequence is TGTGCCAGTAGCCTTCGAGGCGACTCCTGGTATGAAAAACTGTTTTTT.